The 14 T cell receptor beta chains given below trace back to one sample, sequenced in a study of T cells after yellow fever vaccination (dated by TCRdb to between 2017 and 2020). The sample's treatment or condition label, in plain terms: live attenuated yellow fever vaccine strain. Library preparation was by 5' RACE. The sequencing machine was an Illumina HiSeq 2500. Using fastp trimming at Q25 and MiXCR clonotype assembly, TCRdb reanalyzed the public sequencing data and kept in-frame beta chains. Every CDR3 protein is listed once, alongside the most common genes and DNA of its rows. The sample has more than 350,000 distinct CDR3 sequences on record, approximately 10% of them singletons. The biggest ten clones account for 18% of the sample. This specimen consisted of PBMCs, obtained on the day of the first yellow fever vaccination. These TCRs come from a man younger than 35 who received the YFV17D yellow fever vaccine.

Comment on this clonotype: A clone one base away is much larger, so this may be a read error. This chain links TRBV20-1 with TRBJ2-5; no definite D call. CDR1 and CDR2 (germline): DFQATT, SNEGSKA (reference sequence). The CDR3 totals 13 residues. The chain's CDR3 is CSDRDLADETQYF. Written as DNA, the CDR3 is TGCAGTGATAGAGATCTGGCGGATGAGACCCAGTACTTC.

This clonotype was counted between two and nine times. This chain joins TRBV5-4 and TRBJ1-2; 8 nucleotides agree with TRBD1. V was pared by 4 bases and J by 4 bases, with 9 bases of the junction left unmatched. Germline V gene lookup returns CDR1 SGHNT and CDR2 YYREEE (reference sequence). The length of the CDR3 is 15 residues. CDR3 nucleotides: TGTGCCAGCAGCCCCCCCCCGGGACAGGCCTATGGCTACACCTTC. It specifies CASSPPPGQAYGYTF.

CDR3 residues: CAWRGAGYDEQYF. For the CDR3, the DNA is TGTGCCTGGAGGGGGGCGGGGTACGACGAGCAGTACTTC. The chain uses TRBV30 and TRBJ2-7; D may match TRBD1 or TRBD2 (6 bases each). The CDR3 consists of 13 residues. V lost 3 bases, J lost 5 bases, and 14 bases lay in between. In germline, CDR1 is GTSNPN, CDR2 SVGIG (reference sequence). The variable domain in full, completed from reference TRBV30 and TRBJ2-7, reads SQTIHQWPATLVQPVGSPLSLECTVEGTSNPNLYWYRQAAGRGLQLLFYSVGIGQISSEVPQNLSASRPQDRQFILSSKKLLLSDSGFYLCAWRGAGYDEQYFGPGTRLTVT.

In its sample, this clonotype was seen a few times. V is TRBV24-1 and J is TRBJ2-1; the match to TRBD1 covers 8 bases. CDR3 length: 16 residues. Germline V lookup: CDR1 KGHDR, CDR2 SFDVKD. V dropped 1 base and J dropped 7; count of bases not matched to a gene: 8. The CDR3 nucleotides read TGTGCCACCAGTGATTTCGGACAGGGATCGGGTAATGAGCAGTTCTTC. As protein: CATSDFGQGSGNEQFF.

This clonotype was counted only a few times. This chain joins TRBV5-8 and TRBJ1-2, with a weak D call TRBD1 (6 bases). The CDR3 consists of 14 residues. Germline lookup yields CDR1 SGHTS and CDR2 YDEGEE. V was shortened by 4 bases and J by 4 bases, with 14 bases between the two germline ends. CDR3 in DNA: TGTGCCAGCAGCCCCGGACAGCATCTCTATGGCTACACCTTC. It codes for CASSPGQHLYGYTF.

Written as DNA, the CDR3 is TGTGCCAGCAGCGTAGCGGGTGAAGGCTATGGCTACACCTTC. The encoded protein is CASSVAGEGYGYTF. The genes are TRBV9 and TRBJ1-2; D unresolved. The germline V gene encodes CDR1 SGDLS and CDR2 YYNGEE. Trimming removed 0 bases from V and 4 bases from J, with 10 bases in between. The CDR3 loop spans 14 amino acids.

To note about this clonotype: A single base separates this from a much larger clone, so it may be a read error. The rearrangement links TRBV5-1 to TRBJ1-5, with D hard to call. Per germline, CDR1 SGHRS and CDR2 YFSETQ. The CDR3 contains 15 residues. The CDR3 protein is CVSSLDVSSNQPQHF. The CDR3 region has the DNA TGCGTCAGCAGCTTGGATGTCAGTAGCAATCAGCCCCAGCATTTT. Full variable domain (remainder filled in from reference TRBV5-1 and TRBJ1-5): KAGVTQTPRYLIKTRGQQVTLSCSPISGHRSVSWYQQTPGQGLQFLFEYFSETQRNKGNFPGRFSGRQFSNSRSEMNVSTLELGDSALYLCVSSLDVSSNQPQHFGDGTRLSIL.

In its sample, this clonotype was seen a few times. The genes are TRBV5-5 and TRBJ1-5; 9 positions agree with TRBD1. Germline assignment: CDR1 SGHKS and CDR2 YYEKEE (reference sequence). V was clipped by 8 bases and J by 1 base; unmatched bases: 7. This CDR3 contains 15 residues. CDR3 sequence: CASTGQGESNQPQHF. The CDR3, as DNA: TGTGCCAGTACGGGACAGGGCGAGAGCAATCAGCCCCAGCATTTT.

The gene calls are TRBV7-9 and TRBJ2-1; 9 positions match TRBD1. The CDR3 is made up of 16 amino acids. V was pared by 6 bases and J by 8 bases, with 14 bases of the junction left unmatched. Germline lookup yields CDR1 SEHNR and CDR2 FQNEAQ (reference sequence). The CDR3 DNA reads as TGTGCCAGCAGAACCGACCTGGGACAGGGAATGGATGAGCAGTTCTTC. This gives the protein CASRTDLGQGMDEQFF.

This clonotype was picked up a small number of times. The V and J genes are TRBV5-1 and TRBJ2-5, with 9 nucleotides matching TRBD2. The CDR3 contains 17 residues. The junction had 12 bases not matched to a gene; V was cut back by 3 bases and J by 3 bases. Germline lookup yields CDR1 SGHRS and CDR2 YFSETQ. CDR3 protein: CASSWRTGAGGEETQYF. CDR3 nucleotides: TGCGCCAGCAGCTGGAGAACCGGGGCGGGGGGGGAAGAGACCCAGTACTTC.

The chain is built from TRBV5-1 and TRBJ2-7; 7 positions match TRBD2. The CDR3 contains 16 residues. V lost 4 bases, J lost 1 base, and 11 bases stayed unmatched. Germline V gene data show CDR1 as SGHRS and CDR2 as YFSETQ. The DNA for the CDR3 is TGCGCCAGCAGCCTGGGGGACTACCCTATTTCCTACGAGCAGTACTTC. It is translated as CASSLGDYPISYEQYF.

The chain uses TRBV5-1 and TRBJ2-1; D is perhaps TRBD1 (6 bases). CDR3 length: 15 amino acids. Germline CDR1 reads SGHRS; CDR2 reads YFSETQ. V lost 0 bases and J lost 3, with 10 bases in between. This CDR3 reads CASSLGAGDYNEQFF. Written as DNA, the CDR3 is TGCGCCAGCAGCTTGGGAGCAGGGGACTACAATGAGCAGTTCTTC.

This clonotype has only a few counts. This rearrangement joins TRBV7-8 to TRBJ1-1; D gene unclear. Trimming took 4 bases from V and 4 from J, leaving 16 bases between them. CDR1 is SGHVS, CDR2 FQNEAQ, per germline. This CDR3 contains 15 residues. CDR3 DNA sequence: TGTGCCAGCAGCTCACTCGGTTCCCCGGCCACTGAAGCTTTCTTT. Protein product: CASSSLGSPATEAFF.

This clonotype was seen a handful of times. The chain carries TRBV7-8 and TRBJ2-3, with D unclear. CDR1 and CDR2 from the germline V gene are SGHVS and FQNEAQ. The CDR3 has 14 residues. V was clipped by 1 base and J by 4 bases, with 9 bases between them. CDR3 residues: CASSLVIGPDTQYF. CDR3 in DNA: TGTGCCAGCAGCTTAGTGATCGGGCCAGATACGCAGTATTTT.